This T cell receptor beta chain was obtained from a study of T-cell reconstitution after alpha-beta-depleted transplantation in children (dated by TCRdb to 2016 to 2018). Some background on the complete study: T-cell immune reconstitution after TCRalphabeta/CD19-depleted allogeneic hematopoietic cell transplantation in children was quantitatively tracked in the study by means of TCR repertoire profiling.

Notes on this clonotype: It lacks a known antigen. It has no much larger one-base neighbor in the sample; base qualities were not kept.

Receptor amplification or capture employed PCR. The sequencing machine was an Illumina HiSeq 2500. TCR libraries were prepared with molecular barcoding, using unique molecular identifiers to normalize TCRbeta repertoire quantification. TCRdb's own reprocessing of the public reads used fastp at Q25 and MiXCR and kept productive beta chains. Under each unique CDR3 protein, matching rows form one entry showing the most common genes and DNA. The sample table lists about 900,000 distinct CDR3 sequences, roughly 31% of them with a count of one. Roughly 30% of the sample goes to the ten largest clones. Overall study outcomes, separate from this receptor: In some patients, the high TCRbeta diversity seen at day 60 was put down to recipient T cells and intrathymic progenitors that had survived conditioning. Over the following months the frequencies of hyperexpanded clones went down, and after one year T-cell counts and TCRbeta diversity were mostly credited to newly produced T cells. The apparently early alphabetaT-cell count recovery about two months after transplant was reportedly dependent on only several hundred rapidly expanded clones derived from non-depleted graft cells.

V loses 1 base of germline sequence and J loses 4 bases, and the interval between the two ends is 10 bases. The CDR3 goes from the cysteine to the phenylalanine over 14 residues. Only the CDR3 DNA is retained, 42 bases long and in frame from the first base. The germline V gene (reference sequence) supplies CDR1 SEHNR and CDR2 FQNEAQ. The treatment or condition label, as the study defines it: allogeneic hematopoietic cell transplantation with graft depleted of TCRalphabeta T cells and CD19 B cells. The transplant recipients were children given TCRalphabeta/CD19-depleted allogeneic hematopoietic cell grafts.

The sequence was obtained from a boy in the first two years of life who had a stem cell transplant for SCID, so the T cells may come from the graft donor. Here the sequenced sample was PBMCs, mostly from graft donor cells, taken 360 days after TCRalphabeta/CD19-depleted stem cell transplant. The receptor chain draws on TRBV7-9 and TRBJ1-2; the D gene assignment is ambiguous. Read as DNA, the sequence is TGTGCCAGCAGCTTAGGGTCCGGGCCCTATGGCTACACCTTC. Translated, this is CASSLGSGPYGYTF.